This T cell receptor beta chain appears in the sequencing data of a study of radiotherapy plus CTLA-4 blockade in lung cancer. Study-wide background: Objective responses occurred in around 18% of patients; 25% to 40% had disease control.

Profiled with immunoSEQ multiplex PCR; TCRdb holds only in-frame clones, not every one. The data hold under 35,000 clones, with 70% to 75% observed a single time. Focal radiation plus CTLA-4 blockade with ipilimumab was given to patients with chemo-refractory metastatic non-small-cell lung cancer. The specimen was peripheral blood, collected from a patient treated with radiotherapy plus ipilimumab. The receptor was isolated from a human donor with non-small cell lung cancer whose response to radiotherapy plus ipilimumab could not be evaluated.

The DNA of the CDR3 is TGCGCCAGCAGCCCTCGACTAGCGGGAGACAATGAGCAGTTCTTC. It codes for CASSPRLAGDNEQFF. The V call is TRBV4-3, the J call TRBJ2-1, with 12 bases matching TRBD2. V dropped 4 bases and J dropped 5; count of bases not matched to a gene: 3. The CDR3 has 15 residues. Germline loops: CDR1 LGHNA, CDR2 YSLEER.